These 5 T cell receptor beta chains share one sample of origin, sequenced in a study of tissue T cells after allogeneic stem cell transplantation. Time point indicated: mouse harvest day 14 after allogeneic transplant. The graft held 10^6 splenic CD5+ T cells and 10^7 T-cell-depleted bone marrow cells. Libraries were prepared by immunoSEQ multiplex PCR; TCRdb keeps only in-frame clonotypes and omits some of them. The repertoire holds more than 2,500 clones, about 42% seen once, with 27% in the top ten. Sequencing was carried out using gut tissue. The receptors were gathered from a female BALB/c mouse given C57BL/6 T cells with graft-versus-host disease after an allogeneic hematopoietic cell transplant.

This clone was observed a handful of times. Gene names refer to mouse genes. The sequenced CDR3 bases are TGTGCCAGCAGTCTGAGCTGGGGGTATGAACAGTAC. This sequence encodes CASSLSWGYEQY. The entire CDR3 sequence reads CASSLSWGYEQYF. The chain has TRBV26 and TRBJ2-7; 7 bases fit TRBD2. Coverage ceases 1 residue before the CDR3 finishes, and the germline J gene fills in the end. V dropped 2 bases and J dropped 4; count of bases not matched to a gene: 2. Germline V lookup: CDR1 KGHPV, CDR2 FQNQEV (reference sequence). The CDR3 has 13 amino acids.

As to this clone: Gene names follow the mouse nomenclature. The CDR3 loop reads CASRMGSQNTLYF. The DNA read from the CDR3 is TGTGCCAGCAGAATGGGTAGTCAAAACACCTTGTAC. The genes are TRBV15 and TRBJ2-4; no firm D call. The CDR3 is cut off 1 residue early in the read; its end comes from the germline J gene. The length of the CDR3 is 13 residues. From germline, CDR1 is SGHND and CDR2 FRSKSL. With 6 bases removed from V and 0 bases from J, the gap between germline ends came to 7 bases. Based on the CDR3 plus reference TRBV15 and TRBJ2-4, the full variable domain is DAGVTQTPRHEVAEKGQTIILKCEPVSGHNDLFWYRQTKIQGLELLSYFRSKSLMEDGGAFKDRFKAEMLNSSFSTLKIQPTEPKDSAVYLCASRMGSQNTLYFGAGTRLSVL.

This clone was seen a handful of times. Gene names follow the mouse nomenclature. The sequenced fragment ends 1 residue before the CDR3 boundary, so the rest is inferred from the germline J gene. V is TRBV23 and J is TRBJ2-7; the DNA was not used to check the table's D call, TRBD1. CDR3 length: 13 amino acids. Germline assignment: CDR1 KGHTA and CDR2 FQNQQP. The part of the CDR3 DNA that was read is TGCTCCAGCAGTCTTCAAAGCTCCTATGAACAGTAC. Translation: CSSSLQSSYEQY. From start to end, the CDR3 is CSSSLQSSYEQYF.

A remark on this clone: These gene names are mouse names. The read falls 1 residue short of the CDR3 end, and the missing part is taken from the germline J gene. This rearrangement joins TRBV20 to TRBJ2-2, with D unresolved. CDR3 size: 13 residues. Looked up from germline, CDR1 is GFQATS and CDR2 is STVNSAI. The V and J ends lost 2 bases and 0 bases respectively, with 4 bases between them. The CDR3 here is CGARTPNTGQLYF. The part of the CDR3 DNA that was read is TGTGGTGCTAGGACTCCAAACACCGGGCAGCTCTAC.

As concerns this clone: Gene names denote mouse genes. CDR3 amino acids: CASSSGTFANTGQLYF. CDR3 bases read: TGTGCCAGCTCTTCCGGGACATTTGCAAACACCGGGCAGCTCTAC. V is TRBV12-1 and J is TRBJ2-2, with a tentative D call TRBD1 (6 bases). The CDR3 extends 1 residue past the end of the read, so its final part is completed from the germline J gene. V lost 3 bases and J lost 0, with 13 bases in between. This CDR3 has 16 residues. Germline V gene sequence: CDR1 SGHSN, CDR2 HYEKVE.